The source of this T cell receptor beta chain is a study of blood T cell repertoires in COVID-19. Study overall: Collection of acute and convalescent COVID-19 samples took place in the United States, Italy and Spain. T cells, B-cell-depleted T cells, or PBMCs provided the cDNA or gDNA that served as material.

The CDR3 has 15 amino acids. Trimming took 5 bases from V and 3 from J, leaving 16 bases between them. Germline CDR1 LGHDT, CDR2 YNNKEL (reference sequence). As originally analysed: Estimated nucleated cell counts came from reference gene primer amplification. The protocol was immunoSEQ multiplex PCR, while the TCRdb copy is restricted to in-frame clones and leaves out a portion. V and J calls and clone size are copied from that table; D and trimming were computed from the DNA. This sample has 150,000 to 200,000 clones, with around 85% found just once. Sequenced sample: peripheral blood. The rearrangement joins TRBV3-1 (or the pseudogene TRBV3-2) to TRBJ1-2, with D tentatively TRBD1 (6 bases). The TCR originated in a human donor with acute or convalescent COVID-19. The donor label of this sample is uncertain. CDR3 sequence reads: CASSTSPGGYYGYTF. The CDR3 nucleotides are TGTGCCAGCAGCACAAGCCCGGGGGGCTACTATGGCTACACCTTC.